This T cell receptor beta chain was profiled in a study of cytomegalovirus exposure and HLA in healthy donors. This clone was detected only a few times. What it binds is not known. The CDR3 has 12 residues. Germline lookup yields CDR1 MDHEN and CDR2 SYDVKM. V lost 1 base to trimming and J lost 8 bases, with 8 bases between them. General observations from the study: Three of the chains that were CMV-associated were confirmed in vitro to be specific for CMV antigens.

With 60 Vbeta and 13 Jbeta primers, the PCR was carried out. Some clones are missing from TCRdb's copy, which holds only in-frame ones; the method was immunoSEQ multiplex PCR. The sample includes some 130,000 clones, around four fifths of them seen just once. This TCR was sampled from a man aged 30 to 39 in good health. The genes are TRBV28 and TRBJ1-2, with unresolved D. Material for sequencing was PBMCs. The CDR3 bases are TGTGCCAGCAGTTTATCGGCGGGGGGCTACACCTTC. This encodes CASSLSAGGYTF.